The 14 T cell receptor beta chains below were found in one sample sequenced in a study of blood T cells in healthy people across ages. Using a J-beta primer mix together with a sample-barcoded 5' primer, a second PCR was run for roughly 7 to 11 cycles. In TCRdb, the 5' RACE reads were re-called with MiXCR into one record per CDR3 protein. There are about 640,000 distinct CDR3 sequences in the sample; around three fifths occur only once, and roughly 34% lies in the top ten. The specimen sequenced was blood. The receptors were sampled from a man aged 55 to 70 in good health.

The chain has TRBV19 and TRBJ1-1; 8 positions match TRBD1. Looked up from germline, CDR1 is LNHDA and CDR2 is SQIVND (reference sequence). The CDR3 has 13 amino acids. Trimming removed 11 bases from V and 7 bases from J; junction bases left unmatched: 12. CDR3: CAADRGEGSEAFF. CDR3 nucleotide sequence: TGTGCCGCCGACAGGGGCGAAGGGAGTGAAGCTTTCTTT.

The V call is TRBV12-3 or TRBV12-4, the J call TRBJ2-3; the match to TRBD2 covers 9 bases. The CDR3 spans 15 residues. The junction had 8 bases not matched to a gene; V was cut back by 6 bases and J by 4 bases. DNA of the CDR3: TGTGCCAGCAGCCCTCTAGCGGGGTTTGCAGATACGCAGTATTTT. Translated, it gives CASSPLAGFADTQYF.

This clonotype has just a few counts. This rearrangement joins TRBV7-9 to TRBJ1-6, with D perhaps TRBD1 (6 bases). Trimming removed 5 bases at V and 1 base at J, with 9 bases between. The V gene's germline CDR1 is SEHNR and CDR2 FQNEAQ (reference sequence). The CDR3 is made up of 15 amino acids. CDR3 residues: CASSLTGSYNSPLHF. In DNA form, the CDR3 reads TGTGCCAGCAGCCTTACAGGGTCCTATAATTCACCCCTCCACTTT.

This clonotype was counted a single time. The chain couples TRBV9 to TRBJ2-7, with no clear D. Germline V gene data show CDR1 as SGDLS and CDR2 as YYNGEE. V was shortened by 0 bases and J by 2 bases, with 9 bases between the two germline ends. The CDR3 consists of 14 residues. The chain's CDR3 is CASSVGVEAYEQYF. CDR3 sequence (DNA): TGTGCCAGCAGCGTAGGGGTGGAAGCCTACGAGCAGTACTTC.

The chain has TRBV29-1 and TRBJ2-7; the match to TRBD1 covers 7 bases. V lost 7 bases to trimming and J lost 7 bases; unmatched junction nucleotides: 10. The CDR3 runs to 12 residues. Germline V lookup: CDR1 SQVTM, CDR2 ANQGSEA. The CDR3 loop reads CSAGQDYNEQYF. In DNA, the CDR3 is TGCAGCGCCGGACAGGATTACAATGAGCAGTACTTC.

CDR3 sequence (DNA): TGTGCCAGCAGCTTAGGGGGGCTTAATTCACCCCTCCACTTT. This codes for CASSLGGLNSPLHF. This chain connects TRBV7-9 to TRBJ1-6; D may be TRBD1 (6 bases). Germline-derived CDR1 and CDR2 are SEHNR and FQNEAQ (reference sequence). Trimming shortened V by 1 base and J by 6 bases, and 7 bases separated the two germline ends. This CDR3 is built from 14 residues.

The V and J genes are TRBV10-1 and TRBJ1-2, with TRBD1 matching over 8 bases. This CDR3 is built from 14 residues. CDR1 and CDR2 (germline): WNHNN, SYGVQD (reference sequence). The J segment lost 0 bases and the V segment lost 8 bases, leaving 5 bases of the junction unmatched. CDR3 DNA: TGCGCCAGCGGGGGACAGGTGCCTAACTATGGCTACACCTTC. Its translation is CASGGQVPNYGYTF.

The CDR3 nucleotides are TGTGCCAGCTCCTACGGACAGGGGGAAGGCGAGCAGTACTTC. It encodes CASSYGQGEGEQYF. The chain is built from TRBV18 and TRBJ2-5; 10 bases are a match to TRBD1. The DNA matches TRBJ2-7 better at its end, which makes the J call doubtful. The CDR3 covers 14 residues. Per germline, CDR1 KGHSH and CDR2 LQKENI.

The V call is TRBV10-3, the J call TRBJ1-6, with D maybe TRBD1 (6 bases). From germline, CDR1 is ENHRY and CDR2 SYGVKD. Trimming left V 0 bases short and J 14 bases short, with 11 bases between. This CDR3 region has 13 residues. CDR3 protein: CAISESGTPSLHF. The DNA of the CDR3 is TGTGCCATCAGTGAGTCCGGGACACCGTCCCTCCACTTT.

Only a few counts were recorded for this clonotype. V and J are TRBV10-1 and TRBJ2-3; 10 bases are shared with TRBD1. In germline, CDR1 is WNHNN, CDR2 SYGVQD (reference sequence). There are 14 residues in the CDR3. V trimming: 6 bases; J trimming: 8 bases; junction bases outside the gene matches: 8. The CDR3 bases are TGCGCCAGCAGCCCGGGACAGGGGCTGCGTACGCAGTATTTT. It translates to CASSPGQGLRTQYF.

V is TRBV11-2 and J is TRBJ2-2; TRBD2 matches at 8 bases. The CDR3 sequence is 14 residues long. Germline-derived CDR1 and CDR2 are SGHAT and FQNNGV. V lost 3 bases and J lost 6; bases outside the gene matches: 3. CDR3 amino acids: CASSLIAGPGELFF. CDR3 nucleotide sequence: TGTGCCAGCAGCTTGATAGCGGGGCCCGGGGAGCTGTTTTTT.

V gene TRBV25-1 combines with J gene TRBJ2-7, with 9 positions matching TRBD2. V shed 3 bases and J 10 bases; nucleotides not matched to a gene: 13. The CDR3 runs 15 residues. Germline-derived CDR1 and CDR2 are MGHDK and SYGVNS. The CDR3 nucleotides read TGTGCCAGCAGTGATCCCCTTCTAGCGGGGAGGGCCCAGTACTTC. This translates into CASSDPLLAGRAQYF.

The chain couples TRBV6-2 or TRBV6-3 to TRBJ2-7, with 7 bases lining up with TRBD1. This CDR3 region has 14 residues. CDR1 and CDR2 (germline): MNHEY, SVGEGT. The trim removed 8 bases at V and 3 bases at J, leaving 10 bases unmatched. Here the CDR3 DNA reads TGTGCCAGCGCATGGGACAGACTGCGCTACGAGCAGTACTTC. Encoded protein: CASAWDRLRYEQYF.

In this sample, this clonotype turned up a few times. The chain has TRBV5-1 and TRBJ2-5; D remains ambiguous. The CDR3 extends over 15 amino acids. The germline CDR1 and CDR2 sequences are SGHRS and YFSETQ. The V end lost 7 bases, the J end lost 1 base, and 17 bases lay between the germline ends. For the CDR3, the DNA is TGCGCCAGCTCCCAGGCCGGCAGCCCCCAAGAGACCCAGTACTTC. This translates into CASSQAGSPQETQYF.